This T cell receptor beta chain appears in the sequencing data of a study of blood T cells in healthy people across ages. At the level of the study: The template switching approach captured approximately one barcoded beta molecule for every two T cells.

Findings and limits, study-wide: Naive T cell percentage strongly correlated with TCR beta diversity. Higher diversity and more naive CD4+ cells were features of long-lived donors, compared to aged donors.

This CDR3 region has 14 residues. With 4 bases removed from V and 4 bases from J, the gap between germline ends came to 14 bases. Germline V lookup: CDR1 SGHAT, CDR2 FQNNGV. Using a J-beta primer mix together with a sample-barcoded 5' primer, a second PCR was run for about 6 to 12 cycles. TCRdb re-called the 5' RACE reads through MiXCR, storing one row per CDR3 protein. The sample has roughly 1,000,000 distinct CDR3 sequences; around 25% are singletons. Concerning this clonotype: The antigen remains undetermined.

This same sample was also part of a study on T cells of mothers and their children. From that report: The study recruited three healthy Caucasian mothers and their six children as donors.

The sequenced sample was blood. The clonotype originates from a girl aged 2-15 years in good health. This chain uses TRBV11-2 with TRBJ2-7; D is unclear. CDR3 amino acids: CASSSRQVRYEQYF. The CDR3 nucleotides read TGTGCCAGCAGCTCCCGACAAGTCCGGTACGAGCAGTACTTC.